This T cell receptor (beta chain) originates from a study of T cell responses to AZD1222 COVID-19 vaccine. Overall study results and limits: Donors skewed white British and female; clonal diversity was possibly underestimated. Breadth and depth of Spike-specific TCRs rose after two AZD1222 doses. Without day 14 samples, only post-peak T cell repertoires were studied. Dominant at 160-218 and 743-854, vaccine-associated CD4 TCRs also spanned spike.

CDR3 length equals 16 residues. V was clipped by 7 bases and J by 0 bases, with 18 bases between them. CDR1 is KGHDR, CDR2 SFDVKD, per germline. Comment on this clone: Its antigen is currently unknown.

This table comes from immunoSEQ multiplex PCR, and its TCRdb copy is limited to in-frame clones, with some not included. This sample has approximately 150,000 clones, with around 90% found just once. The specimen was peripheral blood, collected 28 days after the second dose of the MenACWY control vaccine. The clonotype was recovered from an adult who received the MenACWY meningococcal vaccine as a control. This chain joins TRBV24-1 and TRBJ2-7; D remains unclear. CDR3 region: CATSSRWAQGSYEQYF. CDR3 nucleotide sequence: TGTGCCACCAGCTCCCGGTGGGCCCAAGGCTCCTACGAGCAGTACTTC.